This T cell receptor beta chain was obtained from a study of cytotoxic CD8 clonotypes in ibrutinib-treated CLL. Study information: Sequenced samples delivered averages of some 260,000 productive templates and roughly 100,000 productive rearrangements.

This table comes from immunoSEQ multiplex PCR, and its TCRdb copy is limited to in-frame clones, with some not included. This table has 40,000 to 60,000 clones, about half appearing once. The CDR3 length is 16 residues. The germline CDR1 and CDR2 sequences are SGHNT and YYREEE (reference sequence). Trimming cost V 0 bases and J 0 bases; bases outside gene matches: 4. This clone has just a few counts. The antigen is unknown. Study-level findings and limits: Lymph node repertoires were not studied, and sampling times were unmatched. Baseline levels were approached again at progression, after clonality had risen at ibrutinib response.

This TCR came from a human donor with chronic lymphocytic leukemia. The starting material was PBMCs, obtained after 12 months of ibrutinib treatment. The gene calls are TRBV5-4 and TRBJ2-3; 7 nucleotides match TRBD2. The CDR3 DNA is TGTGCCAGCAGCTTGGCCGGTAGCGGGAGCACAGATACGCAGTATTTT. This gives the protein CASSLAGSGSTDTQYF. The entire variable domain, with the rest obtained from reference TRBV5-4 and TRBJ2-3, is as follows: ETGVTQSPTHLIKTRGQQVTLRCSSQSGHNTVSWYQQALGQGPQFIFQYYREEENGRGNFPPRFSGLQFPNYSSELNVNALELDDSALYLCASSLAGSGSTDTQYFGPGTRLTVL.